A selection of T cell receptor beta chains follows, all from one sample in a study of blood T cell repertoires in COVID-19. Data came from immunoSEQ multiplex PCR; TCRdb stores just in-frame clones and leaves some out. The sample has around 140,000 clones, around nine tenths seen once; the top ten hold roughly a tenth. Sequencing was carried out using peripheral blood. The receptors come from a man in his sixties with active or convalescent COVID-19. The CDR3 runs from the conserved cysteine through the conserved F or W. The D gene is left open where the match is weak. The listing skips clone size in some rows; elsewhere it reads once, few, many or a size class.

v_call,clone_size,j_call,d_call,cdr3_nt,cdr3_aa
TRBV5-1,NA,TRBJ2-1,TRBD2,TGCGCCAGCAGCCTCAGGACTAGCGGGAGAGAGCATGAGCAGTTCTTC,CASSLRTSGREHEQFF
TRBV12-3/TRBV12-4,once,TRBJ1-2,NA,TGTGCCAGCAGTCTACAGGGAAACTATGGCTACACCTTC,CASSLQGNYGYTF
TRBV28,NA,TRBJ1-2,NA,TGTGCCAGCAGTTTTTTAATTAGGGGCGCGGGCTACACCTTC,CASSFLIRGAGYTF
TRBV21-1,NA,TRBJ2-4,NA,TGTGCCACCTACGGGACCAAAAACATTCAGTACTTC,CATYGTKNIQYF
TRBV7-8,NA,TRBJ1-5,NA,TGTGCCAGCAGCGTCCTACAGGGAGGCAATCAGCCCCAGCATTTT,CASSVLQGGNQPQHF
TRBV19,NA,TRBJ2-7,NA,TGTGCCAGTAGTATAGTAACAGCATCGAGCTCCTACGAGCAGTACTTC,CASSIVTASSSYEQYF
TRBV11-2,NA,TRBJ2-3,TRBD2,TGTGCCAGCAGCTTAGTTAGTAGGTCTAGCGGTAGCACAGATACGCAGTATTTT,CASSLVSRSSGSTDTQYF
TRBV5-1,NA,TRBJ2-1,NA,TGCGCCAGCAGCTTGGGTACGGTCGGGGGGCGAAGATACAATGAGCAGTTCTTC,CASSLGTVGGRRYNEQFF
TRBV30,NA,TRBJ2-3,TRBD2,TGTGCCTGGTCGGGAGGTATGGATACGCAGTATTTT,CAWSGGMDTQYF
TRBV20-1,NA,TRBJ1-5,TRBD1,TGCAGTGCTAGTAGGACAGGGCATCAGCCCCAGCATTTT,CSASRTGHQPQHF
TRBV11-2,NA,TRBJ1-2,TRBD1,TGTGCCAGCAGCTTAGTGGCAGGGGGTCGGCACTATGGCTACACCTTC,CASSLVAGGRHYGYTF
TRBV5-1,NA,TRBJ2-1,TRBD2,TGCGCCAGCAGCCGTGGGACTAGCGCTAGCTCCTACAATGAGCAGTTCTTC,CASSRGTSASSYNEQFF
TRBV27,NA,TRBJ2-3,TRBD2,TGTGCCAGCAGTTGGACTAGCGTGACTAGCACAGATACGCAGTATTTT,CASSWTSVTSTDTQYF
TRBV11-3,NA,TRBJ2-2,TRBD1,TGTGCCAGCAGCGGAAGGGACAGGAGGGGAACCGGGGAGCTGTTTTTT,CASSGRDRRGTGELFF
TRBV4-1,NA,TRBJ2-3,NA,TGCGCCAGCAGTGTCAGGGAAAGCACAGATACGCAGTATTTT,CASSVRESTDTQYF
TRBV6-2/TRBV6-3,NA,TRBJ2-7,NA,TGTGCCAGCAGTTACTCCGGCGGGACAGTAGAGGGGCAGTACTTC,CASSYSGGTVEGQYF
TRBV4-2,NA,TRBJ2-5,TRBD2,TGTGCCAGCAGCCAAGATGGGGTAGCGGGAGGGATACAAGAGACCCAGTACTTC,CASSQDGVAGGIQETQYF
TRBV4-1,NA,TRBJ1-1,TRBD1,TGCGCCAGCAGCCACACCGCAGGGGGCACTGAAGCTTTCTTT,CASSHTAGGTEAFF
TRBV4-3,NA,TRBJ2-7,TRBD2,TGCGCCAGCAAGTTTATACTAGCGGGAGTTTACGAGCAGTACTTC,CASKFILAGVYEQYF
TRBV29-1,NA,TRBJ1-5,TRBD1,TGCAGCTACGACAGGGGCAGAGGGCCCCAGCATTTT,CSYDRGRGPQHF
TRBV6-5,NA,TRBJ2-1,NA,TGTGCCAGCAGCCGACTCTCGGGGGGCAACAATGAGCAGTTCTTC,CASSRLSGGNNEQFF
TRBV6-5,NA,TRBJ1-2,TRBD1,TGTGCCAGCAGTTACCGTGGACAGGTATATGGCTACACCTTC,CASSYRGQVYGYTF
TRBV24-1,once,TRBJ2-1,NA,TGTGCCACCAGTGAATGGGGAGGTGCCTACAATGAGCAGTTCTTC,CATSEWGGAYNEQFF
TRBV7-2,NA,TRBJ1-4,NA,TGTGCCAGCAGCTTAGGGACAGTCGAAAAACTGTTTTTT,CASSLGTVEKLFF
TRBV28,NA,TRBJ1-5,TRBD1,TGTGCCAGCAGTCCAACGACAGGGGTGAGCAATCAGCCCCAGCATTTT,CASSPTTGVSNQPQHF
TRBV29-1,NA,TRBJ2-7,NA,TGCAGCGTTGAAGATCCGGGTTTCTACGAGCAGTACTTC,CSVEDPGFYEQYF
TRBV4-1,few,TRBJ1-2,TRBD1,TGCGCCAGCAGCCCTAGGACAGGGGGCGCTTATGGCTACACCTTC,CASSPRTGGAYGYTF
TRBV15,NA,TRBJ1-5,TRBD1,TGTGCCACCAGCAGTGGGGACAGCCGGCACCTCGATTTT,CATSSGDSRHLDF
TRBV5-1,NA,TRBJ2-1,TRBD2,TGCGCCAGCAGCTCAGTAGCGGGAGGGCGTTCCTACAATGAGCAGTTCTTC,CASSSVAGGRSYNEQFF
TRBV19,NA,TRBJ1-3,NA,TGTGCCAGTAGGCAGGGTGGTGTGGTCTCTGGAAACACCATATATTTT,CASRQGGVVSGNTIYF
TRBV7-2,NA,TRBJ2-7,TRBD2,TGTGCCAGCAGCCCGATGACTAGCGGGGGCCTCGAGCAGTACTTC,CASSPMTSGGLEQYF
TRBV18,NA,TRBJ2-1,TRBD2,TGTGCCAGCTCACCACCGGTTCTAGCGGATCCGACCTACAATGAGCAGTTCTTC,CASSPPVLADPTYNEQFF
TRBV4-1,NA,TRBJ1-2,TRBD1,TGCGCCAGCAGCCATCCTAGGGCAGGGGGTGGCTACACCTTC,CASSHPRAGGGYTF